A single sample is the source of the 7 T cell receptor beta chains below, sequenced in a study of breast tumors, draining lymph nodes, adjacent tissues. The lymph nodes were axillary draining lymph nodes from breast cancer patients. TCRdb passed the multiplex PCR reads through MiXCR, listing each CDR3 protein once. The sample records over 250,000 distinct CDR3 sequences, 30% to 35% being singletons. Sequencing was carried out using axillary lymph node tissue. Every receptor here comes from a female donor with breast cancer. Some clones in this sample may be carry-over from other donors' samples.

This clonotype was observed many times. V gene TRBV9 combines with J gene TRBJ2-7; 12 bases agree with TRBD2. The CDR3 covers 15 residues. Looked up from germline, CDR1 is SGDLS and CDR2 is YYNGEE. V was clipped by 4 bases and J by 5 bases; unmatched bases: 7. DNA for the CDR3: TGTGCCAGCAGCCTCCGCGGACTAGCGGGACACGAGCAGTACTTC. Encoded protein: CASSLRGLAGHEQYF.

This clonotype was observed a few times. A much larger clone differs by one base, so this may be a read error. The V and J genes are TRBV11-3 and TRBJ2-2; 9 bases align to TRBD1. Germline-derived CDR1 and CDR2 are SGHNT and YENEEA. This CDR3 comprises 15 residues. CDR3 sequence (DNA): TGTGCCAGCAGCCAAGGGACAGGGTACACCGGGGAGCTGTCTTTT. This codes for CASSQGTGYTGELSF.

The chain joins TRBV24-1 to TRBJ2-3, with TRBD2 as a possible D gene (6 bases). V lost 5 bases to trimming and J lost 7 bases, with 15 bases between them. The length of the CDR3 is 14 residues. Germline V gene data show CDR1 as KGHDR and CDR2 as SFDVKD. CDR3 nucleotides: TGTGCCACCAGTGCTAGAGGAGGGCCGTATACGCAGTATTTT. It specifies CATSARGGPYTQYF.

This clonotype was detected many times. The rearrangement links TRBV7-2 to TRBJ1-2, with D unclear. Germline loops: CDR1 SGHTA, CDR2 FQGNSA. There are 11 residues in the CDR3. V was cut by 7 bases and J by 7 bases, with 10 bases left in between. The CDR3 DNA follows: TGTGCCAGCACCTGGGCCCGTGGCTACACCTTC. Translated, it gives CASTWARGYTF. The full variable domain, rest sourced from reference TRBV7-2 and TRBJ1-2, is GAGVSQSPSNKVTEKGKDVELRCDPISGHTALYWYRQSLGQGLEFLIYFQGNSAPDKSGLPSDRFSAERTGGSVSTLTIQRTQQEDSAVYLCASTWARGYTFGSGTRLTVV.

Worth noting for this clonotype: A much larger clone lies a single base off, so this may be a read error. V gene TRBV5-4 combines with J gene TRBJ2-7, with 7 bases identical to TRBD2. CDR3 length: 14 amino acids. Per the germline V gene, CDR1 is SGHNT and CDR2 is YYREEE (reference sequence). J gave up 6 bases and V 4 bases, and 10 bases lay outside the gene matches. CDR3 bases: TGTGCCAGCAGCCCCGGGACTACAGTTCGCGAGCAGTACTTC. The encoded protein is CASSPGTTVREQYF.

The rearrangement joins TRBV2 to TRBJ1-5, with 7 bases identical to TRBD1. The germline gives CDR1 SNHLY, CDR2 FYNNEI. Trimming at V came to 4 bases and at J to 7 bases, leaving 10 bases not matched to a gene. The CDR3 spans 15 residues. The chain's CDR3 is CASSAQTGRSQPQHF. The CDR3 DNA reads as TGTGCCAGCAGTGCTCAGACAGGGAGGTCGCAGCCCCAGCATTTT.

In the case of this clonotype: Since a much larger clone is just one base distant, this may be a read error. CDR3 region: CASSIDTGHRDYGESREQFF. The DNA of the CDR3 is TGTGCCAGTAGTATAGACACGGGGCACAGGGACTACGGGGAATCCAGGGAGCAGTTCTTC. The V gene is TRBV19, the J gene TRBJ2-1, with a tentative D call TRBD2 (7 bases). Germline CDR1 and CDR2: LNHDA and SQIVND (reference sequence). Trimming stripped 0 bases from V and 10 bases from J, with 31 bases between. The CDR3 extends over 20 amino acids.